The present T cell receptor (beta chain) was sequenced within a study of T cell responses to AZD1222 COVID-19 vaccine. Clones were read by immunoSEQ multiplex PCR, and TCRdb kept only the in-frame ones, dropping some. This table has approximately 70,000 clones, 80% appearing once. The trim removed 4 bases at V and 3 bases at J, leaving 1 base unmatched. Germline V gene lookup returns CDR1 ENHRY and CDR2 SYGVKD. This CDR3 comprises 13 residues. The specimen comprised peripheral blood, sampled 28 days after the second AZD1222 dose. The receptor comes from an adult who received the AZD1222 COVID-19 vaccine. This chain uses TRBV10-3 with TRBJ2-7; 9 nucleotides align to TRBD2. The CDR3 bases are TGTGCCATCAGTGTAGCGGGGGACTACGAGCAGTACTTC. Protein sequence: CAISVAGDYEQYF.